This is a list of T cell receptor beta chains from one sample in a study of T cell responses to AZD1222 COVID-19 vaccine. Data came from immunoSEQ multiplex PCR; TCRdb stores just in-frame clones and leaves some out. Among approximately 150,000 clones, roughly nine tenths were seen once, and the ten largest hold roughly 1.2%. The sequences come from peripheral blood, collected 28 days after the second AZD1222 dose. These receptors were obtained from an adult who received the AZD1222 COVID-19 vaccine. The CDR3 runs from the conserved cysteine through the conserved F or W. A D gene is named only where the DNA matches it firmly. Clone size is given for some rows only: seen once, a few or many times, or a class if the clone is expanded.

d_call	clone_size	v_call	j_call	cdr3_aa	cdr3_nt
NA	NA	TRBV19	TRBJ2-5	CASSATWRVEETQYF	TGTGCCAGTAGTGCCACATGGCGGGTTGAAGAGACCCAGTACTTC
TRBD1	NA	TRBV10-3	TRBJ2-5	CAIGGGSRGLRKTQYF	TGTGCCATCGGGGGTGGTTCCAGGGGGCTTCGGAAGACCCAGTACTTC
TRBD1	NA	TRBV7-6	TRBJ1-6	CASSFLGGQENSPLHF	TGTGCCAGCAGCTTTCTCGGAGGACAGGAAAATTCACCCCTCCACTTT
NA	NA	TRBV6-4	TRBJ1-1	CASSDSDRNTEAFF	TGTGCCAGCAGTGACTCGGATAGGAACACTGAAGCTTTCTTT
NA	NA	TRBV19	TRBJ1-2	CASSIYGGYTF	TGTGCCAGTAGTATTTACGGTGGCTACACCTTC
TRBD2	NA	TRBV9	TRBJ2-3	CASGLEGLDTDTQYF	TGTGCCAGCGGACTAGAAGGGTTGGACACAGATACGCAGTATTTT
TRBD1	medium-sized	TRBV4-3	TRBJ2-1	CASSQDVGTGYNEQFF	TGCGCCAGCAGCCAAGACGTAGGGACAGGGTACAATGAGCAGTTCTTC
TRBD1	NA	TRBV4-1	TRBJ1-3	CASSHPQGAGNTIYF	TGCGCCAGCAGCCACCCACAGGGGGCAGGAAACACCATATATTTT
NA	NA	TRBV6-6	TRBJ1-1	CASSISTDITEAFF	TGTGCCAGCAGCATTTCGACAGATATCACTGAAGCTTTCTTT
NA	NA	TRBV7-6	TRBJ1-6	CASSLGPRVSNSPLHF	TGTGCCAGCAGCTTGGGCCCCAGGGTATCGAATTCACCCCTCCACTTT
TRBD2	NA	TRBV15	TRBJ2-1	CATSRDPGIGTSGRADNEQFF	TGTGCCACCAGCAGAGATCCCGGAATCGGGACTAGCGGGAGGGCCGACAATGAGCAGTTCTTC
NA	NA	TRBV27	TRBJ1-2	CASSPGTGRDYGYTF	TGTGCCAGCAGTCCCGGAACAGGGCGCGACTATGGCTACACCTTC
TRBD1	NA	TRBV7-9	TRBJ2-1	CASSPRTGSYNEQFF	TGTGCCAGCAGCCCCCGGACAGGTTCCTACAATGAGCAGTTCTTC
NA	NA	TRBV6-5	TRBJ2-1	CASRVSGAYNEQFF	TGTGCCAGCAGGGTCTCAGGGGCCTACAATGAGCAGTTCTTC
TRBD2	NA	TRBV2	TRBJ2-7	CARGTSGGKSYEQYF	TGTGCCAGAGGGACTAGCGGGGGCAAATCCTACGAGCAGTACTTC
NA	NA	TRBV6-2/TRBV6-3	TRBJ1-1	CASSYPGRNTEAFF	TGTGCCAGCAGTTACCCGGGACGGAACACTGAAGCTTTCTTT
NA	NA	TRBV28	TRBJ1-1	CAIIPSNTEAFF	TGTGCCATCATCCCTTCGAACACTGAAGCTTTCTTT
NA	NA	TRBV5-6	TRBJ1-5	CASSIEEEGSQPQHF	TGTGCCAGCAGCATCGAGGAGGAAGGGAGCCAGCCCCAGCATTTT
TRBD2	NA	TRBV9	TRBJ2-1	CASSGTSGSLSYNEQFF	TGTGCCAGCAGCGGGACTAGCGGGAGCTTGTCCTACAATGAGCAGTTCTTC
TRBD2	NA	TRBV5-4	TRBJ2-7	CTSSPAGRGGDEQYF	TGTACCAGCAGCCCCGCCGGGCGGGGGGGTGATGAGCAGTACTTC
NA	NA	TRBV3-1/TRBV3-2	TRBJ1-3	CASSQAWSKNTIYF	TGTGCCAGCAGCCAGGCCTGGTCAAAAAACACCATATATTTT
NA	NA	TRBV4-1	TRBJ2-7	CASSQDLATFSPYEQYF	TGCGCCAGCAGCCAAGACCTCGCGACTTTCTCCCCCTACGAGCAGTACTTC
NA	NA	TRBV11-2	TRBJ2-1	CASSLQVGEQFF	TGTGCCAGCAGCCTCCAGGTGGGCGAGCAGTTCTTC
TRBD1	NA	TRBV5-6	TRBJ1-1	CASSRDRVGHEAFF	TGTGCCAGCAGCAGGGACAGGGTAGGGCATGAAGCTTTCTTT
TRBD2	NA	TRBV6-5	TRBJ2-5	CASSLRLAGGSGTQYF	TGTGCCAGCAGTTTGAGACTAGCGGGGGGTTCGGGGACCCAGTACTTC
NA	NA	TRBV21-1	TRBJ2-2	CASPLGGNLTGELFF	TGTGCCAGTCCACTAGGGGGTAATTTGACCGGGGAGCTGTTTTTT
NA	NA	TRBV5-6	TRBJ1-6	CASSLKTGADNSPLHF	TGTGCCAGCAGCTTGAAGACAGGCGCCGATAATTCACCCCTCCACTTT
NA	NA	TRBV15	TRBJ1-3	CATSRAGGNTIYF	TGTGCCACCAGCAGAGCAGGGGGAAACACCATATATTTT
TRBD1	NA	TRBV7-3	TRBJ1-1	CASSSLDRGNTEAFF	TGTGCCAGCAGTTCACTTGACAGGGGAAACACTGAAGCTTTCTTT
NA	NA	TRBV29-1	TRBJ2-3	CSVDTDTQYF	TGCAGCGTGGACACAGATACGCAGTATTTT